This T cell receptor (beta chain) was documented in a study of human T cells and chemical hapten exposure. From the RACE reads, TCRdb called clonotypes with MiXCR, one entry per CDR3 protein. The sample lists 150,000 to 200,000 distinct CDR3 sequences, around a quarter seen once, with approximately 2.1% in the top ten. The CDR3 has 16 residues. Per germline, CDR1 DFQATT and CDR2 SNEGSKA (reference sequence). V was pared by 6 bases and J by 1 base, with 20 bases between. Sample time point: patch test 3, about 24 weeks after DPC sensitization. Treatment denoted: therapeutic diphenylcyclopropenone sensitization with weekly scalp DPC.

The rearrangement joins TRBV20-1 to TRBJ2-3; either TRBD1 or TRBD2 may supply D (6 bases each). The receptor's source is a woman in her late teens or twenties with alopecia areata. Some clones in this sample may be carry-over from other donors' samples. The sequencing here drew on whole blood, taken in connection with sensitization to the hapten diphenylcyclopropenone (DPC). Here the CDR3 DNA reads TGCAGTGCCCCAACCACGGGGGCGCCGGGCACAGATACGCAGTATTTT. This sequence encodes CSAPTTGAPGTDTQYF.